The source of this T cell receptor beta chain is a study of cytomegalovirus exposure and HLA in healthy donors (dated by TCRdb to 2016 to 2017). Looking at the study overall: In an earlier analysis of approximately 640 of the donors, approximately 260 Gb of sequence data and roughly 100 million unique TCR beta sequences from 150 million to 200 million T cells were reported. Roughly 290 gigabases of sequencing data and around 85 million unique TCR sequences made up an early release that covered under 750 HLA-typed donors. Of the approximately 400 genotyped donors, roughly 80% were placed in the genetic ancestry cluster associated with self-reported Caucasian donors. The study aimed to test whether cataloging public T cell receptors could reveal signatures of past pathogen exposure. The study profiled the T cell repertoires of 666 subjects by immunosequencing and related them to cytomegalovirus serostatus. In addition to the first cohort of approximately 670 subjects, a separate validation cohort of about 120 different subjects was used. To predict cytomegalovirus infection status, the study brought together high-throughput TCR immunosequencing, statistical association of individual TCRs with disease status, and machine learning. A later analysis re-analyzed previously published TCR beta repertoires from 660 or so donors and added high-resolution HLA genotyping to study TCR occurrence patterns. Rather than drawing on any new phenotypic data, the later analysis identified candidate immune exposures from TCR beta sequences and the way those sequences occurred across donors. To decide whether each TCR beta V gene segment behaved as functional or pseudogenic, an earlier analysis of 587 of the donors relied on high-throughput TCR beta sequencing. Alongside the repertoire data, information on donor age, sex, ethnicity and CMV serostatus was compiled. Genome-wide SNP genotypes for about three fifths of the roughly 670 donors were used in a later genetic analysis, which treated that subset as a discovery cohort. All discovery cohort repertoires had been generated using a single sequencing platform. HLA typing included class I and class II loci at four-digit resolution. The number of typed donors differed by locus: 629-630 for A, B, C, DRB1 and DQB1; some 500 for DQA1; 606 for DPA1; and some 430 for DPB1. A few DR-DQ haplotypes were treated as single units for association and clustering because of strong linkage in the cohort. Among 300 to 450 genotyped donors of the cohort, an average of 235,054 unique TCR beta nucleotide sequences were sequenced per donor, roughly a sixth of them non-productive. Here is what the overall study found, with its caveats: A further reported finding was that TCR beta sequences accurately predicted the HLA-A and HLA-B alleles for most subjects in the first cohort. A cluster of highly shared sequence variants was judged likely to represent a technical artifact of the sequencing pipeline. The earlier analysis of 587 of the donors excluded over 15 rarely observed V segments, including chromosome 9 orphons, because counts were too low. Several of the top co-occurrence clusters appeared to be linked to parvovirus B19, influenza, CMV and Epstein-Barr virus, according to a later analysis. Presence/absence analyses assumed roughly uniform sequencing depth across donors, an assumption that may not hold. According to the authors, the approach could potentially be generalized to other disease states and immunological phenotypes. Specific HLA alleles were associated with 18,000 or so TCR beta sequences at a false discovery rate of 0.05 in a later analysis. According to a later genetic analysis, donors in an Asian-associated ancestry cluster had fewer N-insertions in productive TCRs than the approximately 630-donor mean. Most TCR sequences were seen in very few donors, while some public TCRs were found in many individuals. Correlated functional status among segregating V segments might reflect linkage disequilibrium, but an unknown experimental factor could not be ruled out. The classifier was reported to diagnose cytomegalovirus status with high specificity and sensitivity in both the original cohort and the validation cohort. Because some donors lacked HLA typing at each locus, the association tests relied only on the typed subset. A later genetic analysis associated a missense DCLRE1C variant with V-gene and J-gene trimming of TCR beta chains, and an independent cohort replicated the association. Some IMGT-functional V segments, including TRBV6-2 and TRBV6-3, could not be distinguished by the 87-base-pair reads and were therefore excluded. The cohort was sequenced for TCR beta chains only, and without alpha or paired-chain data the features that could be detected were limited. For the cohort, immune exposure information was limited to CMV serostatus. In the study, 150 to 200 TCR beta chains were listed as associated with cytomegalovirus. In a later analysis, HLA-associated TCR beta chains showed more clonal expansion and lower generation probabilities than non-associated chains that were equally common. In a later analysis, TCR association rates were found to vary across HLA loci, with the most associated TCRs seen for DRB1 alleles and the fewest for HLA-C alleles. In an earlier analysis of more than 500 of the donors, most TCR beta V segments appeared in productive rearrangements about 87% or about 30% of the time, broadly matching IMGT annotations. When HLA alleles, especially DR and DQ, strongly co-occurred, attributing TCR associations to individual alleles was difficult. A few of the identified cytomegalovirus-associated TCR beta chains were confirmed in vitro to be specific for cytomegalovirus antigens. According to a later analysis, most CMV-associated TCR beta chains appeared to be HLA-restricted, and the HLA associations seemed to be driven largely by CMV exposure.

About this clone itself: The clone's antigen remains unknown. No per-base quality is available; no much larger clone lies one base away.

The cohort consisted of hundreds of healthy bone marrow donors. At the time of sampling, all cohort members were nominally healthy, though unrecorded immune exposures were likely present. The donor was CMV seronegative and was included in the group of about 400 seronegative cohort members. A peripheral blood sample was provided by each donor, and peripheral blood mononuclear cells were used for TCR beta sequencing. The Qiagen DNeasy Blood Extraction Kit was used to extract genomic DNA from the blood cell samples. Libraries were constructed by the immunoSEQ multiplex PCR assay. For the multiplex PCR, a mixture combining 60 forward primers for TCR Vbeta segments and 13 reverse primers for TCR Jbeta segments was used. Amplification of the CDR3 region of rearranged TCR beta genes was performed with a multiplex PCR assay on genomic DNA. The Illumina HiSeq System was used to sequence the amplified TCR beta libraries as 87-base-pair reads. The published analysis was carried out like this. In a later analysis, some 80 million unique TCR beta chains were counted across the approximately 620 repertoires, and approximately 11 million of these chains were shared by at least two donors. To remove PCR and sequencing errors, raw reads were error-corrected and collapsed into unique sequences using a nearest-neighbor algorithm that merged closely related sequences. Alignment of CDR3 sequences to IMGT reference sequences was used to assign V, D and J gene segments. For a sequence to be retained, a match of at least six nucleotides to both a V gene segment and a J gene segment was required. A rearrangement was called productive if the CDR3 had no stop codons and remained in frame with V and J, and every other rearrangement was called non-productive. Following IMGT convention, CDR3 was defined as the stretch from the second conserved V-encoded cysteine up to the conserved J-encoded phenylalanine. Sequences without an unambiguous match to a single V gene segment were excluded from the earlier analysis of about 630 of the donors. An earlier analysis of a few hundred of the donors called V segments functional above 56.7% productive rearrangements and segregating when the between-donor standard deviation exceeded 5%. A statistical classification framework was developed to diagnose cytomegalovirus status using the catalog of TCR beta chain sequences. V and J gene assignment, in a later analysis, came from comparing TCR nucleotide sequences with IMGT/GENE-DB human TR gene sequences. A later analysis assigned CDR3 sequences and most-parsimonious VDJ recombination scenarios with the TCRdist pipeline. A later analysis defined each TCR beta chain by its CDR3 amino acid sequence plus V-gene family, and excluded reads lacking a unique V-gene family. In a later analysis, around 650 highly shared, low-generation-probability nucleotide sequences were removed to address suspected cross-contamination and a sequencing artifact. In a later analysis, a clonal expansion index was calculated for each public chain from normalized within-repertoire ranks of inferred template counts. Generation probabilities in a later analysis came from a VDJ recombination model fitted to out-of-frame rearrangements, and those results were checked against IGoR. Hypergeometric tests were used in a later analysis to score TCR-TCR, TCR-HLA and TCR-CMV co-occurrence, with a repertoire-size bias correction applied to the TCR pairs. In a later analysis, false discovery rates were estimated by permuting HLA or CMV assignments 20 times. In a later analysis, co-occurring TCRs were grouped with DBSCAN, and TCRdist sequence similarity was added when clustering was performed within HLA-allele-positive subsets. Repertoires with fewer than 30,000 or more than 120,000 public chains, plus five repertoires with anomalous nucleotide sharing, were excluded from co-occurrence clustering. TCRdb took this table from immuneACCESS and kept in-frame rearrangements with V and J called. Such tables lack part of the clones; where checked against another copy, unresolved V genes explain under half of the gap, and the rest is unexplained. D and trimming were read from the DNA, whereas the V and J calls and clone size are those reported in that table. A total of some 170,000 clones appear in this sample, 80% of them only once. The ten biggest clones cover approximately 4.8% of the sample.

The CDR3 measures 13 amino acids from cysteine to phenylalanine. Just the 39-base CDR3 DNA is kept, in frame starting at base 1. From a lookup of the germline V gene, CDR1 and CDR2 are SQVTM and ANQGSEA. This receptor was obtained from a man in his thirties or forties in good health and CMV-seronegative. The chain employs TRBV29-1 and TRBJ2-5; the central 7 bases match TRBD1. The tail of the sequence fits TRBJ2-7 better, so the J call may be wrong. Sequencing was done on a sample of PBMCs. The CDR3 corresponds to CSVEEGTDYEQYF. The DNA sequence is given as TGCAGCGTTGAAGAGGGGACAGACTACGAGCAGTACTTC.